The 26 T cell receptor beta chains below come from one sample, sequenced in a study of beta chain features in type 1 diabetes. Their recognized antigens are unknown. The study's findings and limits: Within each of all four CD4+ subsets, Type 1 diabetes patients had TCRB CDR3s that were moderately but significantly shorter.

The sequenced template was cDNA made from the entire isolated RNA. The table came from immunoSEQ multiplex PCR; TCRdb's copy has only in-frame clones and leaves some out. Of hundreds of thousands of clones listed, about 14% were seen once; the top ten hold 0.035% to 0.045%. Source material: naive CD4+ T cells from blood. These receptors all stem from a man aged 18 to 30 with type 1 diabetes.

The chain has TRBV30 and TRBJ2-4, with TRBD2 matching over 8 bases. The CDR3 covers 22 residues. J lost 1 base, V lost 0 bases, and 23 bases had no gene match. In germline, CDR1 is GTSNPN, CDR2 SVGIG (reference sequence). The CDR3 region is CAWSVEARITLAVIGAKNIQYF. DNA of the CDR3: TGTGCCTGGAGTGTAGAGGCCCGGATCACACTAGCGGTGATAGGGGCCAAAAACATTCAGTACTTC.

The chain combines TRBV14 with TRBJ1-1; perhaps TRBD1 as D (6 bases). Germline V gives CDR1 SGHDN, CDR2 FVKESK. The CDR3 extends over 14 amino acids. V dropped 4 bases and J dropped 4 bases, with 13 bases sitting between them. CDR3 nucleotides: TGTGCCAGCAGCCCCAGGGGAGGAGGCACTGAAGCTTTCTTT. Translated: CASSPRGGGTEAFF.

The sample holds a few counts of this clone. V usage is TRBV4-2 and J usage is TRBJ2-7, with D possibly being TRBD2 (6 bases). The V and J ends lost 2 bases and 6 bases respectively, with 14 bases between them. Germline-derived CDR1 and CDR2 are LGHNA and YNFKEQ. There are 14 residues in the CDR3. The CDR3 spells CASSQKEGSGEQYF. Here the CDR3 DNA reads TGTGCCAGCAGCCAAAAGGAGGGCTCTGGCGAGCAGTACTTC.

This clone was seen more than once but under ten times. J is TRBJ2-1 and V is TRBV7-2, with D unclear. Deletions cut 0 bases from V and 4 bases from J, with 10 bases between. This CDR3 region has 15 residues. Germline loops: CDR1 SGHTA, CDR2 FQGNSA. The DNA of the CDR3 is TGTGCCAGCAGCTTAGCGCCAGGAGATTACAATGAGCAGTTCTTC. Translating gives CASSLAPGDYNEQFF.

This clone appeared a few times. J is TRBJ2-4 and V is TRBV6-1; D gene ambiguous. The CDR3 covers 21 residues. V lost 0 bases to trimming and J lost 1 base, with 25 bases between them. The V gene's germline CDR1 is MNHNS and CDR2 SASEGT. The CDR3 loop reads CASSEAPRSYGQSMAKNIQYF. For the CDR3, the DNA is TGTGCCAGCAGTGAAGCGCCTAGATCTTACGGGCAGTCGATGGCCAAAAACATTCAGTACTTC.

This chain links TRBV7-2 with TRBJ2-3, with 9 nucleotides matching TRBD2. V was pared by 5 bases and J by 5 bases, with 11 bases of the junction left unmatched. Germline CDR1 is SGHTA and CDR2 is FQGNSA. The length of the CDR3 is 16 residues. In DNA form, the CDR3 reads TGTGCCAGCAGCCAGATATTAGCGGGAGCAGTAGATACGCAGTATTTT. This encodes CASSQILAGAVDTQYF.

The chain joins TRBV10-3 to TRBJ2-1; perhaps TRBD1 as D (5 bases). V was trimmed by 3 bases and J by 10 bases, leaving 16 bases between them. Germline CDR1 and CDR2: ENHRY and SYGVKD. CDR3 size: 14 residues. The CDR3 region has the DNA TGTGCCATCAGTGACCACGACAGCTCCGGGGAGCAGTTCTTC. It translates to CAISDHDSSGEQFF.

The rearrangement uses TRBV7-2 and TRBJ1-3; no reliable D call. Trimming stripped 5 bases from V and 0 bases from J, with 11 bases between. The CDR3 has 15 residues. Germline CDR1 and CDR2: SGHTA and FQGNSA. CDR3 DNA: TGTGCCAGCAGCCGAGCATCCGACTCTGGAAACACCATATATTTT. This codes for CASSRASDSGNTIYF.

This clone occurred a few times. The chain is built from TRBV29-1 and TRBJ1-2, with D perhaps matching TRBD1 (6 bases). From germline, CDR1 is SQVTM and CDR2 ANQGSEA. Deletions cut 6 bases from V and 3 bases from J, with 14 bases between. CDR3 length: 13 residues. The DNA for the CDR3 is TGCAGCGTCGATCGGGGGGCGGACTATGGCTACACCTTC. Translation gives CSVDRGADYGYTF.

This sequence joins TRBV7-2 and TRBJ1-1; unclear D gene. Germline assignment: CDR1 SGHTA and CDR2 FQGNSA. V was pared by 6 bases and J by 2 bases, with 10 bases between. This CDR3 is built from 13 residues. The CDR3 protein is CASRPTANTEAFF. The DNA of the CDR3 is TGTGCCAGCAGACCTACAGCCAACACTGAAGCTTTCTTT.

This clone was observed a few times. V is TRBV7-3 and J is TRBJ2-7, with D perhaps TRBD2 (6 bases). The CDR3 totals 14 residues. Germline-derived CDR1 and CDR2 are SGHTA and FQGTGA. V lost 2 bases to trimming and J lost 1 base, with 9 bases between them. CDR3 in amino acids: CASSLGTFSYEQYF. The CDR3 DNA sequence: TGTGCCAGCAGCTTAGGGACTTTTTCCTACGAGCAGTACTTC.

This clone was seen only a few times. The CDR3 DNA is TGTGCCAGCAGGTCGACAGTCTCTGGGGCCAACGTCCTGACTTTC. Amino acid sequence: CASRSTVSGANVLTF. The gene calls are TRBV28 and TRBJ2-6; maybe TRBD1 (5 bases). V gave up 6 bases and J gave up 0 bases, with 9 bases separating them. Germline assignment: CDR1 MDHEN and CDR2 SYDVKM. CDR3 length equals 15 residues. Full variable domain (remainder filled in from reference TRBV28 and TRBJ2-6): DVKVTQSSRYLVKRTGEKVFLECVQDMDHENMFWYRQDPGLGLRLIYFSYDVKMKEKGDIPEGYSVSREKKERFSLILESASTNQTSMYLCASRSTVSGANVLTFGAGSRLTVL.

This clone was recorded a few times. This chain's CDR3 is CASSFQPSGSGETQYF. CDR3 coding DNA: TGTGCCAGCAGCTTTCAACCTAGCGGGAGTGGAGAGACCCAGTACTTC. V usage is TRBV5-4 and J usage is TRBJ2-5, with TRBD2 matching 10 bases. The germline gives CDR1 SGHNT, CDR2 YYREEE (reference sequence). The CDR3 consists of 16 residues. V shed 2 bases, J shed 4 bases, and the junction held 8 bases outside the gene matches.

The rearrangement links TRBV2 to TRBJ2-1; D is unclear. Trimming stripped 2 bases from V and 16 bases from J, with 12 bases between. The length of the CDR3 is 11 residues. Looked up from germline, CDR1 is SNHLY and CDR2 is FYNNEI. The CDR3 spells CASSETAFGFF. Written as DNA, the CDR3 is TGTGCCAGCAGTGAAACTGCTTTTGGATTCTTC.

On this clone itself: At the DNA level, this CDR3 is encoded by other sequences in the same sample as well. This sequence joins TRBV30 and TRBJ1-5, with D possibly matching TRBD1 (5 bases). Deletions cut 5 bases from V and 4 bases from J, with 6 bases between. Germline V lookup: CDR1 GTSNPN, CDR2 SVGIG (reference sequence). The CDR3 is 11 amino acids. CDR3 protein: CAWGGNQPQHF. Here the CDR3 DNA reads TGTGCCTGGGGGGGGAATCAGCCCCAGCATTTT.

This clone was detected only a few times. The chain joins TRBV7-9 to TRBJ2-1; TRBD2 matches 7 bases. V shed 2 bases, J shed 7 bases, and the junction held 8 bases outside the gene matches. Germline CDR1 SEHNR, CDR2 FQNEAQ (reference sequence). CDR3 length: 15 amino acids. CDR3 bases: TGTGCCAGCAGCTTACAACTAGCGTGGGGTAATGAGCAGTTCTTC. Translated, it gives CASSLQLAWGNEQFF.

This clone was observed a few times. The chain has TRBV7-9 and TRBJ1-2, with a tentative D call TRBD1 (6 bases). This CDR3 has 17 residues. V lost 4 bases and J lost 5, with 23 bases in between. The germline V gene encodes CDR1 SEHNR and CDR2 FQNEAQ (reference sequence). The CDR3 region is CASSSPYLGATQYGYTF. The CDR3 nucleotides are TGTGCCAGCAGCTCCCCTTATTTGGGGGCGACCCAATATGGCTACACCTTC.

This clone was recorded a few times. This chain links TRBV7-6 with TRBJ1-2; D remains ambiguous. Germline V CDR1 and CDR2: SGHVS, FNYEAQ. The CDR3 spans 11 residues. Deletions cut 5 bases from V and 5 bases from J, with 6 bases between. CDR3 bases: TGTGCCAGCAGCCGAGGTTATGGCTACACCTTC. Translating it yields CASSRGYGYTF.

The table lists this clone with a few counts. The chain is built from TRBV27 and TRBJ2-5, with D hard to call. Germline V gene data show CDR1 as MNHEY and CDR2 as SMNVEV (reference sequence). The CDR3 runs to 14 residues. V was pared by 3 bases and J by 1 base, with 9 bases between. The CDR3 here is CASSFSLTQETQYF. In nucleotides, the CDR3 is TGTGCCAGCAGTTTCTCACTGACCCAAGAGACCCAGTACTTC.

As DNA, the CDR3 is TGTGCCACCAGCAGAGAGTGGGCCCACGAGCAGTACTTC. It yields the protein CATSREWAHEQYF. The chain combines TRBV15 with TRBJ2-7; unclear D gene. Germline CDR1 LNHNV, CDR2 YYDKDF (reference sequence). V lost 0 bases to trimming and J lost 5 bases, with 8 bases between them. The CDR3 totals 13 residues.

This chain joins TRBV5-5 and TRBJ2-1; D ambiguous. CDR1 is SGHKS, CDR2 YYEKEE, per germline (reference sequence). The CDR3 extends over 17 amino acids. Trimming took off 1 base at V and 0 bases at J, with 14 bases between the two ends. The CDR3 protein is CASSLYVGQLSYNEQFF. As DNA, the CDR3 is TGTGCCAGCAGCTTGTATGTAGGCCAACTCTCCTACAATGAGCAGTTCTTC.

A few counts support this clone. The gene calls are TRBV4-1 and TRBJ1-5; 7 nucleotides line up with TRBD1. In germline, CDR1 is MGHRA, CDR2 YSYEKL. The CDR3 has 16 residues. Unmatched junction bases numbered 11, after V lost 2 bases and J lost 7 bases. The DNA of the CDR3 is TGCGCCAGCAGCCAACCCCATGCCAGGGGGGAACAGCCCCAGCATTTT. Its protein product is CASSQPHARGEQPQHF.

The J gene is TRBJ1-5, the V gene TRBV19; D uncertain. The CDR3 is 14 amino acids. Germline values: CDR1 LNHDA, CDR2 SQIVND (reference sequence). V was shortened by 3 bases and J by 7 bases, with 13 bases between the two germline ends. As DNA, the CDR3 is TGTGCCAGTAGTATGGCCGGATGGGGACAGCCCCAGCATTTT. The encoded protein is CASSMAGWGQPQHF.

This rearrangement joins TRBV18 to TRBJ1-2; a possible D gene is TRBD1 (6 bases). The CDR3 totals 15 residues. Germline CDR1 reads KGHSH; CDR2 reads LQKENI. The V end was cut by 0 bases, the J end by 6 bases, with 14 bases between. The CDR3 loop reads CASSPPGQGKDGYTF. CDR3 coding DNA: TGTGCCAGCTCACCACCAGGCCAGGGGAAGGATGGCTACACCTTC.

The sample holds a few counts of this clone. The rearrangement links TRBV6-5 to TRBJ2-5, with TRBD2 identical over 14 bases. The germline V gene encodes CDR1 MNHEY and CDR2 SVGAGI. With 0 bases clipped from V and 7 bases from J, the junction kept 1 base outside the gene matches. The CDR3 is made up of 15 amino acids. CDR3 sequence (DNA): TGTGCCAGCAGTTACTCGGGGACTAGCGGGGGGACCCAGTACTTC. It yields the protein CASSYSGTSGGTQYF.

The chain couples TRBV14 to TRBJ2-5, with D uncertain. This CDR3 has 13 residues. Germline V gene sequence: CDR1 SGHDN, CDR2 FVKESK. V gave up 2 bases and J gave up 1 base, with 5 bases separating them. The CDR3 is CASSQQIQETQYF. The CDR3 DNA follows: TGTGCCAGCAGCCAACAGATCCAAGAGACCCAGTACTTC.